This entry lists 24 T cell receptor beta chains sequenced from one sample in a study of blood T cell repertoires in COVID-19. The repertoire was sequenced with immunoSEQ multiplex PCR; TCRdb's copy has only in-frame clones and lacks some. This table holds 70,000 to 95,000 clones, 85% to 90% found once. The sequenced sample was peripheral blood. The receptors come from a human donor with active COVID-19. The donor label of this sample is uncertain.

The V gene is TRBV6-5, the J gene TRBJ2-7; 8 nucleotides line up with TRBD1. The V segment lost 4 bases and the J segment 3 bases; nucleotides outside the gene matches: 2. The CDR3 is made up of 13 amino acids. CDR1 is MNHEY and CDR2 is SVGAGI in the germline V gene. The CDR3 spells CASSWTGFYEQYF. The CDR3 DNA follows: TGTGCCAGCAGTTGGACAGGGTTCTACGAGCAGTACTTC.

V usage is TRBV9 and J usage is TRBJ2-1, with a tentative D call TRBD2 (5 bases). CDR3 length: 13 amino acids. Trimming left V 1 base short and J 9 bases short, with 11 bases between. Germline V lookup: CDR1 SGDLS, CDR2 YYNGEE. CDR3: CASSVRLAGEQFF. The CDR3, as DNA: TGTGCCAGCAGCGTACGTCTAGCCGGTGAGCAGTTCTTC.

The rearrangement uses TRBV6-1 and TRBJ2-7; TRBD2 agrees at 7 bases. Losses at the gene ends were 4 bases for V and 3 bases for J; bases not matched to a gene: 18. Germline CDR1 and CDR2: MNHNS and SASEGT. The CDR3 sequence is 18 residues long. The CDR3 DNA sequence: TGTGCCAGCAGTGCAAGGGGAGGGGTCTTCGAGCCTCTCTACGAGCAGTACTTC. This sequence encodes CASSARGGVFEPLYEQYF.

This clone was picked up a small number of times. The chain is built from TRBV9 and TRBJ1-6; TRBD1 matches 9 bases. Trimming at V came to 4 bases and at J to 7 bases, leaving 6 bases not matched to a gene. CDR3 length: 15 amino acids. Germline V gene lookup returns CDR1 SGDLS and CDR2 YYNGEE. The CDR3 sequence is CASSSGQGNNSPLHF. CDR3 bases: TGTGCCAGCAGCTCGGGACAGGGTAACAATTCACCCCTCCACTTT.

The chain combines TRBV9 with TRBJ1-1, with TRBD1 matching 8 bases. Trimming took 7 bases from V and 4 from J; bases not matched to a gene: 6. The CDR3 consists of 13 residues. Germline V gene data show CDR1 as SGDLS and CDR2 as YYNGEE. CDR3 loop: CASSTGAGTEAFF. The DNA of the CDR3 is TGTGCCAGCTCGACAGGGGCCGGCACTGAAGCTTTCTTT.

This chain joins TRBV27 and TRBJ2-5; a possible D gene is TRBD2 (6 bases). CDR3 size: 14 residues. Per germline, CDR1 MNHEY and CDR2 SMNVEV (reference sequence). With 2 bases removed from V and 1 base from J, the gap between germline ends came to 8 bases. CDR3 DNA sequence: TGTGCCAGCAGTTTAATCGGGGGCCAAGAGACCCAGTACTTC. Protein product: CASSLIGGQETQYF.

The rearrangement joins TRBV19 to TRBJ2-1; D is possibly TRBD2 (5 bases). Trimming took 5 bases from V and 9 from J, leaving 11 bases between them. The germline V gene encodes CDR1 LNHDA and CDR2 SQIVND (reference sequence). The CDR3 totals 12 residues. CDR3 nucleotide sequence: TGTGCCAGTAGTGACTACCGGAGTGAGCAGTTCTTC. This translates into CASSDYRSEQFF.

The chain combines TRBV3-1 (or the pseudogene TRBV3-2) with TRBJ2-1; the match to TRBD2 covers 8 bases. The germline V gene has CDR1 LGHDT and CDR2 YNNKEL (reference sequence). Trimming at V came to 4 bases and at J to 7 bases, leaving 6 bases not matched to a gene. This CDR3 contains 14 residues. The CDR3: CASSRSSGGNEQFF. CDR3 DNA: TGTGCCAGCAGCCGCTCAAGCGGGGGAAATGAGCAGTTCTTC.

This chain joins TRBV5-1 and TRBJ2-1; TRBD2 matches at 10 bases. Per germline, CDR1 SGHRS and CDR2 YFSETQ. There are 17 residues in the CDR3. Trimming took 2 bases from V and 4 from J; bases not matched to a gene: 9. DNA for the CDR3: TGCGCCAGCAGCTTTGTACGTACTAGCGGGGCGTACAATGAGCAGTTCTTC. The encoded protein is CASSFVRTSGAYNEQFF.

The chain carries TRBV7-9 and TRBJ2-3; the match to TRBD1 covers 7 bases. J was trimmed by 3 bases and V by 8 bases; bases with no gene match: 14. Looked up from germline, CDR1 is SEHNR and CDR2 is FQNEAQ (reference sequence). This CDR3 region has 16 residues. The CDR3 spells CASHDGTGVETDTQYF. DNA of the CDR3: TGTGCCAGCCATGACGGAACAGGGGTTGAAACAGATACGCAGTATTTT.

This chain joins TRBV11-2 and TRBJ2-3, with 12 bases that match TRBD2. V was pared by 5 bases and J by 1 base, with 4 bases of the junction left unmatched. Germline V CDR1 and CDR2: SGHAT, FQNNGV. This CDR3 has 16 residues. CDR3 protein: CASSLRLAGGTDTQYF. CDR3 sequence (DNA): TGTGCCAGCAGCCTCAGACTAGCGGGGGGCACAGATACGCAGTATTTT.

The chain carries TRBV27 and TRBJ2-7, with 8 bases fitting TRBD1. The CDR3 extends over 13 amino acids. Germline CDR1 reads MNHEY; CDR2 reads SMNVEV (reference sequence). Germline trimming cut 3 bases from V and 5 bases from J; bases unmatched to any gene: 3. The CDR3 reads CASSFGQGHEQYF. CDR3 DNA sequence: TGTGCCAGCAGTTTCGGACAGGGACACGAGCAGTACTTC.

The chain carries TRBV5-4 and TRBJ2-2; D remains unclear. Trimming removed 4 bases from V and 1 base from J, with 11 bases in between. CDR1 is SGHNT, CDR2 YYREEE, per germline (reference sequence). This CDR3 has 15 residues. CDR3: CASSPESLNTGELFF. The DNA for the CDR3 is TGTGCCAGCAGCCCCGAGTCCCTGAACACCGGGGAGCTGTTTTTT.

The chain is built from TRBV7-9 and TRBJ1-2; 7 nucleotides agree with TRBD1. Looked up from germline, CDR1 is SEHNR and CDR2 is FQNEAQ (reference sequence). This CDR3 comprises 14 residues. V shed 2 bases and J 1 base; nucleotides not matched to a gene: 1. The CDR3: CASSLTGVNYGYTF. The CDR3 DNA reads TGTGCCAGCAGCTTAACAGGGGTTAACTATGGCTACACCTTC.

The chain has TRBV5-1 and TRBJ1-5, with 7 bases that match TRBD1. V was clipped by 4 bases and J by 4 bases; unmatched bases: 8. Germline V gives CDR1 SGHRS, CDR2 YFSETQ. CDR3 length: 15 amino acids. The CDR3 sequence: CASSPTTGQNQPQHF. Written as DNA, the CDR3 is TGCGCCAGCAGCCCGACGACAGGGCAGAATCAGCCCCAGCATTTT.

The V call is TRBV5-1, the J call TRBJ2-1; TRBD1 aligns across 9 bases. This CDR3 region has 15 residues. CDR1 is SGHRS and CDR2 is YFSETQ in the germline V gene. V gave up 5 bases and J gave up 8 bases; unmatched junction bases: 11. The chain's CDR3 is CASSPAGQGLYEQFF. The CDR3 coding sequence is TGCGCCAGCAGTCCTGCGGGACAGGGATTGTATGAGCAGTTCTTC.

This clone was counted between two and nine times. This sequence joins TRBV10-1 and TRBJ1-3; 7 bases line up with TRBD1. Germline V CDR1 and CDR2: WNHNN, SYGVQD (reference sequence). Unmatched junction bases numbered 5, after V lost 6 bases and J lost 6 bases. The CDR3 contains 13 residues. CDR3 nucleotide sequence: TGCGCCAGCAGCGGGGACAGCCAAAACACCATATATTTT. This gives the protein CASSGDSQNTIYF.

The chain uses TRBV19 and TRBJ1-4; TRBD1 aligns across 7 bases. The CDR3 is made up of 16 amino acids. Germline V gene data show CDR1 as LNHDA and CDR2 as SQIVND (reference sequence). J lost 1 base, V lost 5 bases, and 7 bases had no gene match. The CDR3 region has the DNA TGTGCCAGTAGTTTCCGGACAGGCCGAACTAATGAAAAACTGTTTTTT. This encodes CASSFRTGRTNEKLFF.

The V and J genes are TRBV6-5 and TRBJ1-2; 10 bases map to TRBD1. Unmatched junction bases numbered 10, after V lost 5 bases and J lost 7 bases. The CDR3 sequence is 15 residues long. CDR1 and CDR2 (germline): MNHEY, SVGAGI. CDR3 in DNA: TGTGCCAGCAGTACCCCGGGGACAGGGGCGCGTGGCTACACCTTC. Its translation is CASSTPGTGARGYTF.

This chain joins TRBV12-3 or TRBV12-4 and TRBJ1-2, with 9 positions matching TRBD1. The CDR3 has 12 residues. J gave up 6 bases and V 6 bases, and 2 bases lay outside the gene matches. The CDR3 loop is CASSRDRDGYTF. In nucleotides, the CDR3 is TGTGCCAGCAGCCGGGACAGGGATGGCTACACCTTC.

J is TRBJ2-7 and V is TRBV28; D possibly corresponds to TRBD2 (5 bases). CDR1 and CDR2 (germline): MDHEN, SYDVKM. V lost 6 bases and J 6 bases, leaving 15 bases between the germline ends. CDR3 length: 13 residues. CDR3 amino acids: CASSSTGLREQYF. The CDR3 DNA reads as TGTGCCAGCAGCAGTACCGGACTCCGCGAGCAGTACTTC. Filled out from reference TRBV28 and TRBJ2-7, the complete variable domain reads DVKVTQSSRYLVKRTGEKVFLECVQDMDHENMFWYRQDPGLGLRLIYFSYDVKMKEKGDIPEGYSVSREKKERFSLILESASTNQTSMYLCASSSTGLREQYFGPGTRLTVT.

This clone occurred a few times. CDR3 region: CASSLTATSNQPQHF. For the CDR3, the DNA is TGCGCCAGCAGCCTGACAGCGACAAGCAATCAGCCCCAGCATTTT. The rearrangement links TRBV4-1 to TRBJ1-5, with D maybe TRBD1 (5 bases). CDR1 and CDR2 (germline): MGHRA, YSYEKL. Trimming removed 4 bases from V and 1 base from J, with 11 bases in between. CDR3 length equals 15 residues.

The CDR3 nucleotides are TGTGCCAGTAGTATAGGAAGGACGGGGGGGATGAACACTGAAGCTTTCTTT. Its translation is CASSIGRTGGMNTEAFF. The chain uses TRBV19 and TRBJ1-1; D possibly corresponds to TRBD1 (5 bases). The CDR3 has 17 amino acids. V shed 1 base and J shed 0 bases, with 15 bases lying between them. Germline lookup yields CDR1 LNHDA and CDR2 SQIVND (reference sequence).

The V and J genes are TRBV28 and TRBJ1-2, with 7 bases lining up with TRBD1. Germline V gene lookup returns CDR1 MDHEN and CDR2 SYDVKM. The ends lost 5 bases at V and 1 base at J; junction bases unmatched: 4. The CDR3 contains 14 residues. The CDR3 spells CASSLGQFNYGYTF. The CDR3, as DNA: TGTGCCAGCAGTCTGGGACAGTTTAACTATGGCTACACCTTC.